This T cell receptor beta chain was observed in a study of tissue T cells after allogeneic stem cell transplantation. This clone showed up just a few times. Its antigen is undetermined. Mouse names are used for the genes. The sequence runs out 1 residue before the end of the CDR3; the remainder is reconstructed from the germline J gene. The CDR3 spans 13 residues. From germline, CDR1 is KGHTA and CDR2 FQNQQP. Study findings and constraints: Motif-based clustering found tissue-specific repertoire signatures shared across patients, though few clones were shared.

Time point meaning: mouse harvest day 14 after allogeneic transplant. Each mouse received 10^7 T-cell-depleted marrow cells plus 10^6 splenic CD5+ T cells by tail vein. Tissues came from B6→BALB/c major-mismatch GVHD mice at day 7 or 14. The data were produced by immunoSEQ multiplex PCR, yet TCRdb's version contains in-frame clones alone and is incomplete. The table has 7,500 to 8,500 clones, 37% seen once. This receptor was taken from a female BALB/c mouse given C57BL/6 T cells with graft-versus-host disease after an allogeneic hematopoietic cell transplant. V is TRBV23 and J is TRBJ2-4; the table's D gene call, TRBD1, was not cross checked with the DNA. The sample taken for sequencing was skin. The chain's CDR3 is CSSSQLQQNTLYF. CDR3 DNA (partial): TGCTCCAGCAGTCAATTACAGCAAAACACCTTGTAC.